The clone carrying this T cell receptor beta chain was seen at least ten times. The sample belongs to a study of T cell repertoires in cytomegalovirus infection. The CDR3 is made up of 13 amino acids. Trimming took off 7 bases at V and 9 bases at J, with 17 bases between the two ends. Germline CDR1 and CDR2: SGHTA and FQGNSA. TCRdb processed the reads anew with MiXCR; each CDR3 protein has one entry. Among hundreds of thousands of distinct CDR3 sequences listed, roughly 15% were seen once. Material: PBMCs. The V gene is TRBV7-2, the J gene TRBJ2-3; D could derive from TRBD1 or TRBD2 (6 bases each). The clonotype comes from a human donor in good health (CMV status not recorded). Some clones in this sample may be carry-over from other donors' samples. The CDR3 spells CASTTPGAHTQYF. The CDR3 DNA reads as TGTGCCAGCACAACCCCGGGGGCGCACACGCAGTATTTT.